This T cell receptor beta chain was documented in a study of response to subunit inactivated influenza vaccine. TCRdb re-called the RT-PCR reads with MiXCR, one entry per CDR3 protein. This table holds roughly 620,000 distinct CDR3 sequences, approximately 10% found once. The study's findings and limits: Few new T cells, the authors suggested, are recruited by each seasonal influenza vaccination.

To note about this clonotype: Antigen specificity is unknown.

The CDR3 has 14 residues. V lost 4 bases and J 4 bases, leaving 10 bases between the germline ends. Germline V gene data show CDR1 as SGHTA and CDR2 as FQGNSA. These data also featured in a second study, about T cells expressing NK-cell markers. According to that study: Beta-chain TCR cDNA was generated via 5'RACE template switching with UMIs. The authors derived TCR beta repertoires from sorted CD3+CD56+NKG2C+, CD3+CD56+NKG2C- and CD3+CD56-NKG2C+ T cells. The study sequenced eight donors, seven HCMV-seropositive and one seronegative. For a few donors, these clonotypes were likewise the leading ones in the CD3+CD56-NKG2C+ fraction.

This TCR came from a man between 50 and 59 years old who received an inactivated influenza vaccine. The source was PBMCs from blood, collected on the day of vaccination. The chain joins TRBV7-2 to TRBJ2-2, with D unresolved. The CDR3 DNA follows: TGTGCCAGCAGCTCACAGTTTGGCACCGGGGAGCTGTTTTTT. As protein: CASSSQFGTGELFF.